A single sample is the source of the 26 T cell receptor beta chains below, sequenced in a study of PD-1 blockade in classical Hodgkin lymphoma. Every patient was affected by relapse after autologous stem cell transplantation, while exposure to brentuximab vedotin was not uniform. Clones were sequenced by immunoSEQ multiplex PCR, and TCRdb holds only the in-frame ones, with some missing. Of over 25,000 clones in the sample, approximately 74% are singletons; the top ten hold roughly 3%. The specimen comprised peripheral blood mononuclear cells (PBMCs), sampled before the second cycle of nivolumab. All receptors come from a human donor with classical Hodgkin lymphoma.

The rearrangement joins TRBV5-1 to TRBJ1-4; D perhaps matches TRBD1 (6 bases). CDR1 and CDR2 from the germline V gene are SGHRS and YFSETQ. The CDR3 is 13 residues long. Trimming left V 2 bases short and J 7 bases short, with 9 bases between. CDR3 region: CASSFTGIEKLFF. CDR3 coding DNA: TGCGCCAGCAGCTTTACAGGGATTGAAAAACTGTTTTTT. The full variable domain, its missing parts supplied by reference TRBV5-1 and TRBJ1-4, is KAGVTQTPRYLIKTRGQQVTLSCSPISGHRSVSWYQQTPGQGLQFLFEYFSETQRNKGNFPGRFSGRQFSNSRSEMNVSTLELGDSALYLCASSFTGIEKLFFGSGTQLSVL.

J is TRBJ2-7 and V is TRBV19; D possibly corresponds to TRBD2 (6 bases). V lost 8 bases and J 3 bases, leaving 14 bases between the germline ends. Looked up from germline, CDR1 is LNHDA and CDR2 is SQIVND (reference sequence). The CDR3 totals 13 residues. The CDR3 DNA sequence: TGTGCCAGTTCCCCGGGGGTCGGCTACGAGCAGTACTTC. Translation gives CASSPGVGYEQYF.

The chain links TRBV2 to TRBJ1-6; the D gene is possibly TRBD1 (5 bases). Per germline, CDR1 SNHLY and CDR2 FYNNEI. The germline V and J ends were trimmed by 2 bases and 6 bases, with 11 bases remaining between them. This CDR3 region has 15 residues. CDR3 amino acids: CASSEFRTTNSPLHF. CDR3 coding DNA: TGTGCCAGCAGTGAATTTAGGACAACTAATTCACCCCTCCACTTT.

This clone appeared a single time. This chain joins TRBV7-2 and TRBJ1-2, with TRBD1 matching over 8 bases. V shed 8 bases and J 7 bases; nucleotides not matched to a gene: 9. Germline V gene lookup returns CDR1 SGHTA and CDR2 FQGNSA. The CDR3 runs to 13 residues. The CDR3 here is CASDLDRVGGYTF. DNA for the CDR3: TGTGCCAGCGACCTGGACAGGGTGGGTGGCTACACCTTC. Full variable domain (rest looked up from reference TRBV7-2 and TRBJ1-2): GAGVSQSPSNKVTEKGKDVELRCDPISGHTALYWYRQSLGQGLEFLIYFQGNSAPDKSGLPSDRFSAERTGGSVSTLTIQRTQQEDSAVYLCASDLDRVGGYTFGSGTRLTVV.

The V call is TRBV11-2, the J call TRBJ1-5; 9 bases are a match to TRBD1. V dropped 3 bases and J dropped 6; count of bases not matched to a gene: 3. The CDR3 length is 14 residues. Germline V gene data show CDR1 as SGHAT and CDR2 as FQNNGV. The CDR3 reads CASSLAGQGQPQHF. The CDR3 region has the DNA TGTGCCAGCAGCTTGGCGGGACAGGGTCAGCCCCAGCATTTT.

The CDR3 is CASRRSSSYNSPLHF. CDR3 coding DNA: TGTGCCAGCAGGCGGAGTAGCTCCTATAATTCACCCCTCCACTTT. The J gene is TRBJ1-6, the V gene TRBV7-9, with no clear D. Looked up from germline, CDR1 is SEHNR and CDR2 is FQNEAQ (reference sequence). The length of the CDR3 is 15 residues. Between the trimmed V and J ends, which lost 6 bases and 0 bases, there was a span of 9 bases. The complete variable domain, with remaining parts taken from reference TRBV7-9 and TRBJ1-6, reads DTGVSQNPRHKITKRGQNVTFRCDPISEHNRLYWYRQTLGQGPEFLTYFQNEAQLEKSRLLSDRFSAERPKGSFSTLEIQRTEQGDSAMYLCASRRSSSYNSPLHFGNGTRLTVT.

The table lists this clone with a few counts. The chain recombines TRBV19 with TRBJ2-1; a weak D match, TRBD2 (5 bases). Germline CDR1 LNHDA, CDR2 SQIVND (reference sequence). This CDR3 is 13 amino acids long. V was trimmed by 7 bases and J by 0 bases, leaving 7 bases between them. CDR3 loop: CASIGSSYNEQFF. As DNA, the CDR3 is TGTGCCAGTATAGGGAGCTCCTACAATGAGCAGTTCTTC.

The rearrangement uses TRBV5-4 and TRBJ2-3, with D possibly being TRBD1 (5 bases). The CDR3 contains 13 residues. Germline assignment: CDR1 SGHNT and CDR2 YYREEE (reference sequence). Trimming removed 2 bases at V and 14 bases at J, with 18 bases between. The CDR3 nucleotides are TGTGCCAGCAGCTTCCGCCCTGACGAGCAGGGGTATTTT. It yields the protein CASSFRPDEQGYF.

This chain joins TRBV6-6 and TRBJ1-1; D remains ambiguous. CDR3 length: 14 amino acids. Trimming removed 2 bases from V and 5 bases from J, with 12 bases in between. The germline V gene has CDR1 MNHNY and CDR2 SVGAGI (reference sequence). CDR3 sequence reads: CASSYLVGRTEAFF. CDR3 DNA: TGTGCCAGCAGTTACCTGGTGGGCAGGACTGAAGCTTTCTTT.

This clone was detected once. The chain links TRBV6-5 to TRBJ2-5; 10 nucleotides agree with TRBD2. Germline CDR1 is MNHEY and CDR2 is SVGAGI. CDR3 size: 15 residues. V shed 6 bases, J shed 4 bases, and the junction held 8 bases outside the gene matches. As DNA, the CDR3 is TGTGCCAGCAGCCAGAGCGGGGGGGCCGGAGAGACCCAGTACTTC. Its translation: CASSQSGGAGETQYF.

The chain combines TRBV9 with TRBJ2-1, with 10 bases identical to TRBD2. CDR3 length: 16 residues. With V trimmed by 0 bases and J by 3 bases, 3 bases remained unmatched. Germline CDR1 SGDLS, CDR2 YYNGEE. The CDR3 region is CASSVGLAGDYNEQFF. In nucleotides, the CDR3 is TGTGCCAGCAGCGTAGGTCTAGCGGGGGACTACAATGAGCAGTTCTTC.

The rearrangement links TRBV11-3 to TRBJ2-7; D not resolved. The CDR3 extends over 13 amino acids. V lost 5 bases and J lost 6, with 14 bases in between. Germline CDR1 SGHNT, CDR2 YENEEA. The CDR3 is CASSTNPLGEQYF. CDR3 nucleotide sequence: TGTGCCAGCAGCACGAACCCCCTGGGCGAGCAGTACTTC.

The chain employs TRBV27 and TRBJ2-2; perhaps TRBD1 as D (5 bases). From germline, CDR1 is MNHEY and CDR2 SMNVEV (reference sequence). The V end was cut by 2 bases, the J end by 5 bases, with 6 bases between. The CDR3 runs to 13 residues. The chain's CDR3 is CASSLRGTGELFF. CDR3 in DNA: TGTGCCAGCAGTTTAAGGGGTACCGGGGAGCTGTTTTTT.

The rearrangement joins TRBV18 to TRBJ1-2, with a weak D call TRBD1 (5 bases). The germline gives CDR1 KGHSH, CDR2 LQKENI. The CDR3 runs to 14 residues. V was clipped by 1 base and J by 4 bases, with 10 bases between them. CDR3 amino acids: CASSPQGNSYGYTF. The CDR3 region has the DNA TGTGCCAGCTCACCACAGGGGAATAGCTATGGCTACACCTTC. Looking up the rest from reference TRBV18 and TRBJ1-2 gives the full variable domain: NAGVMQNPRHLVRRRGQEARLRCSPMKGHSHVYWYRQLPEEGLKFMVYLQKENIIDESGMPKERFSAEFPKEGPSILRIQQVVRGDSAAYFCASSPQGNSYGYTFGSGTRLTVV.

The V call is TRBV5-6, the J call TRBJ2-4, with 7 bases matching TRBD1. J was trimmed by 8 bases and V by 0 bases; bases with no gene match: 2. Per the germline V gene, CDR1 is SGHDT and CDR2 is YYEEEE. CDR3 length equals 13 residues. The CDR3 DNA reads TGTGCCAGCAGCTTGGATACAGGGGACATTCAGTACTTC. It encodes CASSLDTGDIQYF. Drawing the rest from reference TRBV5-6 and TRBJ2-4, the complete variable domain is DAGVTQSPTHLIKTRGQQVTLRCSPKSGHDTVSWYQQALGQGPQFIFQYYEEEERQRGNFPDRFSGHQFPNYSSELNVNALLLGDSALYLCASSLDTGDIQYFGAGTRLSVL.

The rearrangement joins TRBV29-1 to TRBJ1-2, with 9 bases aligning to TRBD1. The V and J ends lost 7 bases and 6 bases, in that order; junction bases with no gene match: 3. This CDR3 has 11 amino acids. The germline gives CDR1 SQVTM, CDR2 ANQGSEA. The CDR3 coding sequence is TGCAGCGCCAGGACAGGGGATGGCTACACCTTC. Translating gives CSARTGDGYTF.

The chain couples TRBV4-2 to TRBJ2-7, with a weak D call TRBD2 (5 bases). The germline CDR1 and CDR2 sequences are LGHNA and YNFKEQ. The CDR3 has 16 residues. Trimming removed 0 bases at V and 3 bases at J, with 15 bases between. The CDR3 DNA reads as TGTGCCAGCAGCCAAGAGCTTAGCGCAAATAGCTACGAGCAGTACTTC. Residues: CASSQELSANSYEQYF.

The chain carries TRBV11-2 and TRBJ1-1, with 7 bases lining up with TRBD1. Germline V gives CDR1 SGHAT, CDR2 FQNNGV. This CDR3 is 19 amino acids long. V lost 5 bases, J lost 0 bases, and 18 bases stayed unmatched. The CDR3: CASSLRRGRTTGMNTEAFF. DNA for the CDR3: TGTGCCAGCAGCCTGAGAAGGGGAAGAACGACAGGGATGAACACTGAAGCTTTCTTT. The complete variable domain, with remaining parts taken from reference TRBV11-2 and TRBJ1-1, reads EAGVAQSPRYKIIEKRQSVAFWCNPISGHATLYWYQQILGQGPKLLIQFQNNGVVDDSQLPKDRFSAERLKGVDSTLKIQPAKLEDSAVYLCASSLRRGRTTGMNTEAFFGQGTRLTVV.

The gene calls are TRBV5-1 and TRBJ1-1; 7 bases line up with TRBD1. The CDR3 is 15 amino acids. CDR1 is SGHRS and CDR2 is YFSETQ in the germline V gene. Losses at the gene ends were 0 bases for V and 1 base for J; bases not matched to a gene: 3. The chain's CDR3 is CASSLVPGGNTEAFF. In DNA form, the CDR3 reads TGCGCCAGCAGCTTGGTCCCAGGGGGGAACACTGAAGCTTTCTTT.

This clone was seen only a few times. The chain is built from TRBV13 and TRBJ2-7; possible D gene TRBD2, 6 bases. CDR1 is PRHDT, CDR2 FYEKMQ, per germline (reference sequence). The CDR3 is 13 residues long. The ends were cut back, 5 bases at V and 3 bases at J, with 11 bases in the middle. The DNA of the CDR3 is TGTGCCAGCAGCCTCCAGGGACTCTACGAGCAGTACTTC. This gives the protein CASSLQGLYEQYF.

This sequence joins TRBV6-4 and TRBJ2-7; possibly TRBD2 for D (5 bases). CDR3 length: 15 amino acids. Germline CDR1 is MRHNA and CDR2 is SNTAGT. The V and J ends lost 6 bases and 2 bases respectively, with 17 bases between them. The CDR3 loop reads CASRRSTRPTYEQYF. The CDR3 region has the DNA TGTGCCAGCAGGCGAAGTACTAGGCCTACCTACGAGCAGTACTTC.

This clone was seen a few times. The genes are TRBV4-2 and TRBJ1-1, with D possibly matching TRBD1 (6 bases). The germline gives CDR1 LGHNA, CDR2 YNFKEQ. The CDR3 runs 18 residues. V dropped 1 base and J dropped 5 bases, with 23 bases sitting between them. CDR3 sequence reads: CASSQVSLGDIWVTEAFF. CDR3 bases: TGTGCCAGCAGCCAAGTGTCCTTAGGGGACATTTGGGTGACTGAAGCTTTCTTT.

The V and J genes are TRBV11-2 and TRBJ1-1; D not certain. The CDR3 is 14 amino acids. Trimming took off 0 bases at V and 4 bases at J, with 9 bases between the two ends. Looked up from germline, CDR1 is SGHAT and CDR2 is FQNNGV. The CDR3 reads CASSLDSVGTEAFF. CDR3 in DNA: TGTGCCAGCAGCTTAGATTCGGTTGGCACTGAAGCTTTCTTT.

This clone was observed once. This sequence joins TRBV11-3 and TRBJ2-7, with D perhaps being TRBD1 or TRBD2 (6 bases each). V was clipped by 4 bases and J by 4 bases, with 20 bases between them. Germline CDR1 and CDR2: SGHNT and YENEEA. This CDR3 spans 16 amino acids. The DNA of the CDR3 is TGTGCCAGCAGCTCACCGCGCGGGACATATAAATACGAGCAGTACTTC. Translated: CASSSPRGTYKYEQYF.

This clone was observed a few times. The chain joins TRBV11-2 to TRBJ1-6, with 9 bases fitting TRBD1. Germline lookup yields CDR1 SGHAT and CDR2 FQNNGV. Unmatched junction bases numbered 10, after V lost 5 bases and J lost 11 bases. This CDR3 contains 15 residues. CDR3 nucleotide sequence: TGTGCCAGCAGCGCCATGGGACAGGGTAGGACACCCCTCCACTTT. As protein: CASSAMGQGRTPLHF.

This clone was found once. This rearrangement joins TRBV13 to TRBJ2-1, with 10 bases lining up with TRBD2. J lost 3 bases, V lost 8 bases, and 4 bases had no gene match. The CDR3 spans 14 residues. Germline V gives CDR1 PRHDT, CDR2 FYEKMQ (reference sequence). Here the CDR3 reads CASGAGGHYNEQFF. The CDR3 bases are TGTGCCAGCGGAGCGGGGGGGCACTACAATGAGCAGTTCTTC.